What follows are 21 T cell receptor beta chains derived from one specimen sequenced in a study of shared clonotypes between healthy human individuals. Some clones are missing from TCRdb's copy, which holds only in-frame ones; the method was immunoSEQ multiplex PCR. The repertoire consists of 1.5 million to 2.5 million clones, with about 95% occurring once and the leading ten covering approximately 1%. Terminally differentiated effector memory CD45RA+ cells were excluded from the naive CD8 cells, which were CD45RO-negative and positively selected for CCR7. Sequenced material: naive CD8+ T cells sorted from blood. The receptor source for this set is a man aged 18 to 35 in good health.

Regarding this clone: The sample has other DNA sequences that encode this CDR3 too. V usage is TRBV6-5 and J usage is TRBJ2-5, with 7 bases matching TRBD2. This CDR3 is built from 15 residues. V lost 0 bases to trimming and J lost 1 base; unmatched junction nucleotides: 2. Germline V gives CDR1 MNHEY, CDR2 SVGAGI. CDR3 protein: CASSYSGGTQETQYF. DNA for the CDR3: TGTGCCAGCAGTTACTCGGGGGGGACCCAAGAGACCCAGTACTTC.

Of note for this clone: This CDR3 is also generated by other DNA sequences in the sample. In nucleotides, the CDR3 is TGTGCCAGCAGCTTAGGTCGCTACGAGCAGTACTTC. Protein product: CASSLGRYEQYF. The rearrangement joins TRBV13 to TRBJ2-7; D is uncertain. Looked up from germline, CDR1 is PRHDT and CDR2 is FYEKMQ (reference sequence). The CDR3 loop spans 12 amino acids. V lost 0 bases to trimming and J lost 3 bases, with 3 bases between them.

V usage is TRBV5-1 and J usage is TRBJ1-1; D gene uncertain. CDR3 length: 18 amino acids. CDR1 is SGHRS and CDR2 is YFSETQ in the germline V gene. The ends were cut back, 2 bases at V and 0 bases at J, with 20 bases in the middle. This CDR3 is CASSFTTEGDTLNTEAFF. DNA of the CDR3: TGCGCCAGCAGCTTTACTACCGAGGGTGATACCTTGAACACTGAAGCTTTCTTT.

CDR3 bases: TGTGCCTGGACCCTAAGAGGGCCCACTGAAGCTTTCTTT. It yields the protein CAWTLRGPTEAFF. The chain is built from TRBV30 and TRBJ1-1, with D unclear. CDR1 GTSNPN and CDR2 SVGIG come from the germline V gene (reference sequence). The ends were cut back, 4 bases at V and 4 bases at J, with 13 bases in the middle. This CDR3 region has 13 residues.

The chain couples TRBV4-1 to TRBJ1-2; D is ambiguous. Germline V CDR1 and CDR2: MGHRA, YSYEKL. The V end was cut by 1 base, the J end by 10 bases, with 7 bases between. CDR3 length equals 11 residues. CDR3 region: CASSQGRIYTF. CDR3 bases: TGCGCCAGCAGCCAAGGGCGGATCTACACCTTC.

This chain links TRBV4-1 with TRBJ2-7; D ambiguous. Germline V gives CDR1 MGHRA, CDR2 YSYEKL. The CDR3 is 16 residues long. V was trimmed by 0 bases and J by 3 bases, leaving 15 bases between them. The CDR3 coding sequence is TGCGCCAGCAGCCAAGACCCGGGCCTGGGGATCTACGAGCAGTACTTC. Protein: CASSQDPGLGIYEQYF.

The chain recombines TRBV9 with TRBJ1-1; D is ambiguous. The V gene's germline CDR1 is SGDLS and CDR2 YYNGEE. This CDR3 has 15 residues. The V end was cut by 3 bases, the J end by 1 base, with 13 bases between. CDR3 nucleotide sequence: TGTGCCAGCAGCGCCAGCTCGGGGTGGAACACTGAAGCTTTCTTT. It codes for CASSASSGWNTEAFF.

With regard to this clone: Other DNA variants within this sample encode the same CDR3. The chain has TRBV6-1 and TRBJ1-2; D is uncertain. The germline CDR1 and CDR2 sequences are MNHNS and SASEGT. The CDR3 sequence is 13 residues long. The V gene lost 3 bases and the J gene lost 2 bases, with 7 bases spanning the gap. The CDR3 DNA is TGTGCCAGCAGTGAGGCAGGAAACTATGGCTACACCTTC. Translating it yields CASSEAGNYGYTF.

In DNA, the CDR3 is TGTGCCAGCAGTTTTGGGCAGGGGTTCTACGAGCAGTACTTC. Amino acid sequence: CASSFGQGFYEQYF. The rearrangement joins TRBV27 to TRBJ2-7; TRBD1 might be the D (6 bases). CDR3 length equals 14 residues. From germline, CDR1 is MNHEY and CDR2 SMNVEV (reference sequence). V was trimmed by 3 bases and J by 3 bases, leaving 12 bases between them.

The CDR3 sequence: CSVVVGVRNNEQFF. The CDR3 DNA reads as TGCAGCGTTGTTGTAGGGGTGAGAAACAATGAGCAGTTCTTC. J is TRBJ2-1 and V is TRBV29-1, with D possibly TRBD1 on 5 matching bases. Trimming took 4 bases from V and 5 from J, leaving 15 bases between them. The germline CDR1 and CDR2 sequences are SQVTM and ANQGSEA. The CDR3 length is 14 residues.

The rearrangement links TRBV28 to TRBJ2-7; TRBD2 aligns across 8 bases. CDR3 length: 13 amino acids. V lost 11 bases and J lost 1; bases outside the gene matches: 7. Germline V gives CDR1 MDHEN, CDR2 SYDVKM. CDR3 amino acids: CALGGAGSYEQYF. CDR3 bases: TGTGCCCTCGGGGGGGCAGGTTCCTACGAGCAGTACTTC. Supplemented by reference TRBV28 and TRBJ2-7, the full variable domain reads DVKVTQSSRYLVKRTGEKVFLECVQDMDHENMFWYRQDPGLGLRLIYFSYDVKMKEKGDIPEGYSVSREKKERFSLILESASTNQTSMYLCALGGAGSYEQYFGPGTRLTVT.

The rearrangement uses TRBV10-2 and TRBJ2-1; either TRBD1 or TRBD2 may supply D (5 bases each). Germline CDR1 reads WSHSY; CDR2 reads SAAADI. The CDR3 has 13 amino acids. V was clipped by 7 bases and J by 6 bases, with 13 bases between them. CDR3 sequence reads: CASTSGPSNEQFF. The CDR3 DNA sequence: TGCGCCAGCACATCGGGGCCTAGCAATGAGCAGTTCTTC.

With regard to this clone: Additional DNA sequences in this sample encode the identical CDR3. For the CDR3, the DNA is TGTGCCTGGAGTGTACTGGGGACTGAAGCTTTCTTT. It yields the protein CAWSVLGTEAFF. V usage is TRBV30 and J usage is TRBJ1-1; no reliable D call. V lost 0 bases to trimming and J lost 5 bases, with 7 bases between them. Germline assignment: CDR1 GTSNPN and CDR2 SVGIG (reference sequence). There are 12 residues in the CDR3.

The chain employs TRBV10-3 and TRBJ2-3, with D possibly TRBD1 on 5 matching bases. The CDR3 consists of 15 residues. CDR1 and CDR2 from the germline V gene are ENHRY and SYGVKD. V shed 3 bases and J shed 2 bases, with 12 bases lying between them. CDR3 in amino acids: CAISDPQDSTDTQYF. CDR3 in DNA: TGTGCCATCAGTGACCCACAGGATTCCACAGATACGCAGTATTTT.

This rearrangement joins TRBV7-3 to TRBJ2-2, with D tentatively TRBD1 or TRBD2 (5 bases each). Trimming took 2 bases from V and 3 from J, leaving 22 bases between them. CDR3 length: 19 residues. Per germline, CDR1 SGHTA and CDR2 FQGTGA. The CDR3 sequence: CASSLWGPDFTGHTGELFF. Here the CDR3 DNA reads TGTGCCAGCAGCTTATGGGGACCTGACTTTACGGGACACACCGGGGAGCTGTTTTTT.

For the CDR3, the DNA is TGTGCCAGCAGCCGTAGTCAGGGGTACCAAGAGACCCAGTACTTC. Translation gives CASSRSQGYQETQYF. The V call is TRBV14, the J call TRBJ2-5; possible D gene TRBD1, 6 bases. Per the germline V gene, CDR1 is SGHDN and CDR2 is FVKESK. Trimming pared 4 bases from V and 0 bases from J, leaving 12 bases between. The CDR3 runs to 15 residues.

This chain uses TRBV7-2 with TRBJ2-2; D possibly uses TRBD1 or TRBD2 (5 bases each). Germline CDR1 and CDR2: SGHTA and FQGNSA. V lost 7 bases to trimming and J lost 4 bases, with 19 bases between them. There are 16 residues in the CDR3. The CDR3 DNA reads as TGTGCCAGCACCCCTCTCCGGGGCGTGAGCACCGGGGAGCTGTTTTTT. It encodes CASTPLRGVSTGELFF.

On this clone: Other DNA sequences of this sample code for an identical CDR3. The CDR3 DNA is TGTGCCAGCAGCTTACCAACGGATACGCAGTATTTT. Translated, it gives CASSLPTDTQYF. This sequence joins TRBV11-2 and TRBJ2-3; unclear D gene. V lost 2 bases to trimming and J lost 6 bases, with 6 bases between them. Germline loops: CDR1 SGHAT, CDR2 FQNNGV. The CDR3 consists of 12 residues.

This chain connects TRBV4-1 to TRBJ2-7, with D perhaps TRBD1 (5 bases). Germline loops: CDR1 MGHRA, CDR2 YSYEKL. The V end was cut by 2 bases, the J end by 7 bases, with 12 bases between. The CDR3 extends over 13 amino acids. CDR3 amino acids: CASSQKGPGEQYF. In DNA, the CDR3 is TGCGCCAGCAGCCAAAAAGGGCCAGGGGAGCAGTACTTC.

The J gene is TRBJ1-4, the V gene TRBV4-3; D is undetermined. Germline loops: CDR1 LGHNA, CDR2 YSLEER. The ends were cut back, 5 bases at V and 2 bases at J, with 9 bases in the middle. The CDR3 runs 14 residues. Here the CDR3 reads CASSTVATNEKLFF. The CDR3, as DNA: TGCGCCAGCAGCACCGTGGCTACTAATGAAAAACTGTTTTTT.

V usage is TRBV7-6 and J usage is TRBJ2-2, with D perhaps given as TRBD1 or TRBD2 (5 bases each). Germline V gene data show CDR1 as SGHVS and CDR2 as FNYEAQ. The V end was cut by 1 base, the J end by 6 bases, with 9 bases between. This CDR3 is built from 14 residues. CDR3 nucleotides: TGTGCCAGCAGCTTAGTCTCGGGGCCCGGGGAGCTGTTTTTT. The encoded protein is CASSLVSGPGELFF.